What follows is one TCR beta chain and its context. Its antigen remains unidentified. TCRdb re-called the RT-PCR reads through MiXCR, storing one row per CDR3 protein. The data contain 550,000 to 800,000 distinct CDR3 sequences, about a sixth of them seen just once; the ten biggest clones take up 11%. The data derive from a study of response to subunit inactivated influenza vaccine. The study, taken as a whole, reports: A suggestion made by the authors is that each seasonal influenza vaccination recruits few new T cells.

This CDR3 has 17 residues. Trimming removed 3 bases from V and 0 bases from J, with 15 bases in between. CDR1 is SGHVS, CDR2 FQNEAQ, per germline. This receptor was identified in a man aged 50-60 years who received an inactivated influenza vaccine. The gene calls are TRBV7-8 and TRBJ2-1, with D hard to call. The specimen was PBMCs from blood, collected roughly 12 days after vaccination. CDR3: CASSFFRRSSSYNEQFF. The DNA of the CDR3 is TGTGCCAGCAGCTTCTTCAGACGCTCCAGCTCCTACAATGAGCAGTTCTTC.